Here is one T cell receptor beta chain with its context. What it binds is not known. Intraepithelial plus lamina propria lymphocytes were released by processing graft tissue. The sample is drawn from a study of graft-versus-host responses after intestinal transplantation. Study as a whole: Each recipient received a multivisceral, liver-intestinal, or isolated intestinal graft.

The repertoire was sequenced with immunoSEQ multiplex PCR; TCRdb's copy has only in-frame clones and lacks some. Among nearly 15,000 clones, roughly three fifths were seen once, and the ten largest hold 9.5% to 15%. General study results and limits: HvG clone declines early post-transplant were associated with peak circulating GvH levels.

The material was ileum tissue, obtained 524 days after transplant. This TCR came from a human patient who received an intestinal transplant, so some T cells may come from the graft donor.

The CDR3 nucleotides read TGTGCCAGTAGGGAGGTGGGGACAGGGGAGAATCGAGCTTTCTTT. This encodes CASREVGTGENRAFF. The rearrangement links TRBV19 to TRBJ1-1; TRBD1 matches at 10 bases. CDR1 LNHDA and CDR2 SQIVND come from the germline V gene (reference sequence). The CDR3 length is 15 residues. With 6 bases clipped from V and 10 bases from J, the junction kept 14 bases outside the gene matches.